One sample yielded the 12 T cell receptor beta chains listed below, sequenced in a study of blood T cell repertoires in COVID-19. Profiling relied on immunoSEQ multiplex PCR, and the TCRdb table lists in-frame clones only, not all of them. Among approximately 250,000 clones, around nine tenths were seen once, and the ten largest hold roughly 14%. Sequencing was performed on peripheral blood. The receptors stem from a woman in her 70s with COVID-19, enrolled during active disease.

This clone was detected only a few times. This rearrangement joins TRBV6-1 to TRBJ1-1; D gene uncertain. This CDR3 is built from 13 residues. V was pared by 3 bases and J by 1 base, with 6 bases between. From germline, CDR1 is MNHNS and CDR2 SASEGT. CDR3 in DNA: TGTGCCAGCAGTGAGCGGTGGAACACTGAAGCTTTCTTT. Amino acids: CASSERWNTEAFF.

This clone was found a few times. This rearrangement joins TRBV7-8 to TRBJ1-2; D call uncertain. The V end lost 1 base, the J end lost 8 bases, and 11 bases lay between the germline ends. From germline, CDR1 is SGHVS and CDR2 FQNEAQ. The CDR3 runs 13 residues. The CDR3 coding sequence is TGTGCCAGCAGCTTAGGGCGGCGGTGGGGCTACACCTTC. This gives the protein CASSLGRRWGYTF.

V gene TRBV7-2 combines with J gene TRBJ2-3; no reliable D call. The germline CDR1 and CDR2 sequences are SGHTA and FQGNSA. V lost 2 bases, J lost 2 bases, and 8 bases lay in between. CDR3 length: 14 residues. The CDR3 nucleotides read TGTGCCAGCAGCTTAAGATGGGCCACAGATACGCAGTATTTT. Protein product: CASSLRWATDTQYF.

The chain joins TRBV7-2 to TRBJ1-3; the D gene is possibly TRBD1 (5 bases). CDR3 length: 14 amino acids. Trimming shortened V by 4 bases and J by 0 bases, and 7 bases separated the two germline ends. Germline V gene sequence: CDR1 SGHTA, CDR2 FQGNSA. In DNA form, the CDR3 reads TGTGCCAGCAGCTGGGGACTCTCTGGAAACACCATATATTTT. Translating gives CASSWGLSGNTIYF.

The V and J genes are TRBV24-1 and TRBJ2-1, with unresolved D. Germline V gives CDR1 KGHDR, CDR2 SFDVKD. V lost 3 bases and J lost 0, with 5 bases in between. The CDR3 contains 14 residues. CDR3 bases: TGTGCCACCAGTGATCTCAGCTCCTACAATGAGCAGTTCTTC. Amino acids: CATSDLSSYNEQFF.

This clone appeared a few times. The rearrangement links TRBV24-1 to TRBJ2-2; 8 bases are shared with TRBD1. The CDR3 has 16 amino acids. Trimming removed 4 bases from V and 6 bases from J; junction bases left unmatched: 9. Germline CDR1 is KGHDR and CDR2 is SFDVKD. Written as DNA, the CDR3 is TGTGCCACCAGTGACCCAGAGACAGGGGCGGCCGGGGAGCTGTTTTTT. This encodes CATSDPETGAAGELFF.

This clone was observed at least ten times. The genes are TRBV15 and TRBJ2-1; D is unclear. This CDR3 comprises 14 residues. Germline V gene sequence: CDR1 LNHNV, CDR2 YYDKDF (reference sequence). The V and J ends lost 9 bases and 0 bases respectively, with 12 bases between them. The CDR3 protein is CATGDTSSYNEQFF. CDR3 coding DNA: TGTGCCACTGGCGACACGAGCTCCTACAATGAGCAGTTCTTC.

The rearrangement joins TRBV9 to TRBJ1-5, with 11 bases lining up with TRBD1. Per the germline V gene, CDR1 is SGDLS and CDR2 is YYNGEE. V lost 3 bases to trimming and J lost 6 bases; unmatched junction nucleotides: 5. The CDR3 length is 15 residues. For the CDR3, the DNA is TGTGCCAGCAGCGCTACGGGACAGGGGGGTCAGCCCCAGCATTTT. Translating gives CASSATGQGGQPQHF.

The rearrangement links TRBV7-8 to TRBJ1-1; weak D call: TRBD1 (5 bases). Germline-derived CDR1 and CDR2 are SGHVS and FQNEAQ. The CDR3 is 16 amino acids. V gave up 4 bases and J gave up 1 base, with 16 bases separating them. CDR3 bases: TGTGCCAGCAGCTCCCCCGGGGGACGGACGAACACTGAAGCTTTCTTT. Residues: CASSSPGGRTNTEAFF.

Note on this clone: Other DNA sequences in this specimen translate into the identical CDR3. CDR3 loop: CASSLTQGGSPLHF. The CDR3 bases are TGTGCCAGCAGCCTAACACAGGGTGGGTCACCCCTCCACTTT. The chain links TRBV28 to TRBJ1-6; maybe TRBD1 (6 bases). Germline CDR1 MDHEN, CDR2 SYDVKM. The length of the CDR3 is 14 residues. V was clipped by 6 bases and J by 10 bases, with 16 bases between them. Using reference TRBV28 and TRBJ1-6 for the parts outside the CDR3, the full variable domain is DVKVTQSSRYLVKRTGEKVFLECVQDMDHENMFWYRQDPGLGLRLIYFSYDVKMKEKGDIPEGYSVSREKKERFSLILESASTNQTSMYLCASSLTQGGSPLHFGNGTRLTVT.

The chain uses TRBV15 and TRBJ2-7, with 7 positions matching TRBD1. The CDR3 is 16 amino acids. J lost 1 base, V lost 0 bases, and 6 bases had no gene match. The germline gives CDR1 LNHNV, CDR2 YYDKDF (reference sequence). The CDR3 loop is CATSRDGSRGSYEQYF. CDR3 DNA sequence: TGTGCCACCAGCAGAGATGGAAGCAGGGGGTCCTACGAGCAGTACTTC.

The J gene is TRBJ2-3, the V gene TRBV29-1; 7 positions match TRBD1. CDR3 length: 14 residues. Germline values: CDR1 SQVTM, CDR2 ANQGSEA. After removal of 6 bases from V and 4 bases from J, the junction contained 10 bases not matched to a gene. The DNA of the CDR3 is TGCAGCGTCAAAGAAGGGGGCGCAGCAGATACGCAGTATTTT. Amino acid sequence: CSVKEGGAADTQYF.